This passage covers 10 T cell receptor beta chains from one sample sequenced in a study of blood T cell repertoires in COVID-19. TCRdb keeps only in-frame clones here, not all; method: immunoSEQ multiplex PCR. The sample has 110,000 to 150,000 clones, approximately 84% seen once. Sequenced: PBMCs or T cells enriched from blood (not recorded which). These receptors were taken from a woman between 18 and 29 years old who had been exposed to COVID-19.

The table lists this clone with a count of one. This CDR3 reads CAISQGAEDTQYF. In DNA, the CDR3 is TGTGCCATCTCACAGGGGGCTGAAGATACGCAGTATTTT. The V gene is TRBV28, the J gene TRBJ2-3; 9 positions agree with TRBD1. Germline-derived CDR1 and CDR2 are MDHEN and SYDVKM. CDR3 size: 13 residues. With V trimmed by 10 bases and J by 5 bases, 7 bases remained unmatched.

The J gene is TRBJ2-1, the V gene TRBV9; D uncertain. The germline V gene has CDR1 SGDLS and CDR2 YYNGEE. Deletions cut 0 bases from V and 3 bases from J, with 10 bases between. This CDR3 region has 15 residues. Here the CDR3 reads CASSVVETNYNEQFF. Here the CDR3 DNA reads TGTGCCAGCAGCGTAGTGGAGACGAACTACAATGAGCAGTTCTTC. The full variable domain, in which reference TRBV9 and TRBJ2-1 provide the parts outside the CDR3, is DSGVTQTPKHLITATGQRVTLRCSPRSGDLSVYWYQQSLDQGLQFLIQYYNGEERAKGNILERFSAQQFPDLHSELNLSSLELGDSALYFCASSVVETNYNEQFFGPGTRLTVL.

The rearrangement links TRBV24-1 to TRBJ1-2; 10 nucleotides line up with TRBD1. The CDR3 is 15 amino acids. Germline CDR1 reads KGHDR; CDR2 reads SFDVKD. After removal of 4 bases from V and 5 bases from J, the junction contained 6 bases not matched to a gene. The CDR3 DNA is TGTGCCACCAGTGACCCAGGACAGGGGGAATATGGCTACACCTTC. Its translation is CATSDPGQGEYGYTF.

The V call is TRBV9, the J call TRBJ1-2; TRBD1 matches 7 bases. V gave up 4 bases and J gave up 0 bases; unmatched junction bases: 3. Germline V gene lookup returns CDR1 SGDLS and CDR2 YYNGEE. The CDR3 extends over 14 amino acids. CDR3 DNA sequence: TGTGCCAGCAGCCCGGGACAGACTAACTATGGCTACACCTTC. Translated: CASSPGQTNYGYTF.

This clone turned up a few times. The rearrangement uses TRBV5-4 and TRBJ1-2, with TRBD1 as a possible D gene (5 bases). V lost 4 bases and J lost 3, with 16 bases in between. The CDR3 loop spans 15 amino acids. Germline V CDR1 and CDR2: SGHNT, YYREEE (reference sequence). The CDR3 sequence is CASSTQQVKDYGYTF. The CDR3 nucleotides read TGTGCCAGCAGCACTCAACAGGTGAAGGACTATGGCTACACCTTC.

The CDR3 sequence: CASSYSGGVSYEQYF. The CDR3 DNA follows: TGTGCCAGCAGTTACTCGGGCGGGGTAAGCTACGAGCAGTACTTC. V and J are TRBV6-5 and TRBJ2-7; weak D call: TRBD2 (6 bases). The CDR3 contains 15 residues. Trimming pared 0 bases from V and 3 bases from J, leaving 12 bases between. The V gene's germline CDR1 is MNHEY and CDR2 SVGAGI.

This clone was seen a handful of times. This chain joins TRBV7-9 and TRBJ1-3; TRBD1 aligns across 7 bases. This CDR3 region has 14 residues. Germline CDR1 and CDR2: SEHNR and FQNEAQ (reference sequence). The junction had 4 bases not matched to a gene; V was cut back by 8 bases and J by 0 bases. CDR3 DNA: TGTGCCAGCCTAGGACAGGCCTCTGGAAACACCATATATTTT. Protein product: CASLGQASGNTIYF.

The chain joins TRBV7-2 to TRBJ2-1; 14 bases map to TRBD2. There are 18 residues in the CDR3. Germline V gene data show CDR1 as SGHTA and CDR2 as FQGNSA. V was clipped by 4 bases and J by 10 bases; unmatched bases: 15. The CDR3 loop is CASSSPGLAGVMYEEQFF. CDR3 coding DNA: TGTGCCAGCAGCTCACCGGGACTAGCGGGAGTGATGTACGAGGAGCAGTTCTTC.

The chain's CDR3 is CASKGLADPLVLFF. The DNA of the CDR3 is TGCGCCAGCAAGGGACTAGCTGACCCCCTGGTGCTGTTTTTT. The V call is TRBV5-1, the J call TRBJ2-2; 9 positions agree with TRBD2. From germline, CDR1 is SGHRS and CDR2 YFSETQ. The CDR3 has 14 amino acids. With V trimmed by 6 bases and J by 13 bases, 13 bases remained unmatched.

The chain joins TRBV27 to TRBJ2-1; 9 nucleotides line up with TRBD2. The CDR3 consists of 19 residues. The germline V gene encodes CDR1 MNHEY and CDR2 SMNVEV (reference sequence). V was clipped by 0 bases and J by 4 bases; unmatched bases: 13. The CDR3 DNA reads TGTGCCAGCAGTTTATCGCTAGCGGGAACCACCAAAAATTACAATGAGCAGTTCTTC. Translated, it gives CASSLSLAGTTKNYNEQFF.